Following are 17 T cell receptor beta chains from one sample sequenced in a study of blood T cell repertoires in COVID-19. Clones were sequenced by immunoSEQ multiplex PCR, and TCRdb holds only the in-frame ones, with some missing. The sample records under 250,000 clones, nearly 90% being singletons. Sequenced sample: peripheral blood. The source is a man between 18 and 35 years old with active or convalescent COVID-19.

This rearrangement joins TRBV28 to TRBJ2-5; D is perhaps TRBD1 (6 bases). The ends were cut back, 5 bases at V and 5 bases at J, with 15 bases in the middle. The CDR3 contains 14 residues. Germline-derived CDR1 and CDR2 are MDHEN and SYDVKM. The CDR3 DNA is TGTGCCAGCAGTGACCCTACAGGGAGCGAGACCCAGTACTTC. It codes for CASSDPTGSETQYF.

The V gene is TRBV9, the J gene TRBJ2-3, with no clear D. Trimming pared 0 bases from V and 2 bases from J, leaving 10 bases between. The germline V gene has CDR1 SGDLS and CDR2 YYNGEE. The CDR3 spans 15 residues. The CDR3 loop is CASSVAPSYTDTQYF. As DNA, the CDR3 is TGTGCCAGCAGCGTAGCGCCTAGTTACACAGATACGCAGTATTTT. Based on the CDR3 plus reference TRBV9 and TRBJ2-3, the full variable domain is DSGVTQTPKHLITATGQRVTLRCSPRSGDLSVYWYQQSLDQGLQFLIQYYNGEERAKGNILERFSAQQFPDLHSELNLSSLELGDSALYFCASSVAPSYTDTQYFGPGTRLTVL.

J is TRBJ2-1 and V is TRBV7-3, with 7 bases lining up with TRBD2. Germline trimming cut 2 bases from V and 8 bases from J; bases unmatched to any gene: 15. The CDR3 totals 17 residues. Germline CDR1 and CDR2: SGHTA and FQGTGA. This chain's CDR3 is CASSLGVYSGSNHEQFF. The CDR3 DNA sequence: TGTGCCAGCAGCTTAGGAGTCTATAGCGGGTCAAACCATGAGCAGTTCTTC.

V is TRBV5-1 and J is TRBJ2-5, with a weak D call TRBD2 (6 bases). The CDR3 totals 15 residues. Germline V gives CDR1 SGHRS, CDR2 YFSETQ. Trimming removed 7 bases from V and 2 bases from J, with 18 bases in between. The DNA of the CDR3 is TGCGCCAGCCAGTTTCTGGCGGGAAGTCAAGAGACCCAGTACTTC. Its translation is CASQFLAGSQETQYF.

CDR3 in DNA: TGTGCCAGCAGGTTAAGTTTTGGACAGGGGTCCATTGAAAAACTGTTTTTT. This sequence encodes CASRLSFGQGSIEKLFF. The V and J genes are TRBV28 and TRBJ1-4; 9 positions match TRBD1. Germline V gene sequence: CDR1 MDHEN, CDR2 SYDVKM. This CDR3 has 17 amino acids. V shed 6 bases and J 7 bases; nucleotides not matched to a gene: 15.

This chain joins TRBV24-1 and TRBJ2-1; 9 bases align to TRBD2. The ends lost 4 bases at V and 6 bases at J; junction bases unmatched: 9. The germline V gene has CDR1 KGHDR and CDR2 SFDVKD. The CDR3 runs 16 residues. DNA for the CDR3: TGTGCCACCAGTGACCCAGTAGCGGGAGACTCCAATGAGCAGTTCTTC. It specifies CATSDPVAGDSNEQFF.

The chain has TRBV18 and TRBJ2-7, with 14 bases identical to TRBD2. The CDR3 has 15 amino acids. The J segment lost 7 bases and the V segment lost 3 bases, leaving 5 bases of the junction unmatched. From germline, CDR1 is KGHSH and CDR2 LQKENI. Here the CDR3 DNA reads TGTGCCAGCTCACCGGGGACTAGCGGGAGATGGGAGCAGTACTTC. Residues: CASSPGTSGRWEQYF.

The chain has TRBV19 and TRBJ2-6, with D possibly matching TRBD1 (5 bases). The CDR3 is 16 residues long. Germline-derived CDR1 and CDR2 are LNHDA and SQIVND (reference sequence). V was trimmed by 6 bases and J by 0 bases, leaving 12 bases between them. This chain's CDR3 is CASSSGRTSGANVLTF. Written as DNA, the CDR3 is TGTGCCAGTAGCTCAGGGCGGACCTCTGGGGCCAACGTCCTGACTTTC.

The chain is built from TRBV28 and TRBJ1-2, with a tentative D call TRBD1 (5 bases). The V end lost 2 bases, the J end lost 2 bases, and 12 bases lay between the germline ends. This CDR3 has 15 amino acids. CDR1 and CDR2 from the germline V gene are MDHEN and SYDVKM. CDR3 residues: CASSLSVGPNYGYTF. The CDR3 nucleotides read TGTGCCAGCAGTTTAAGTGTGGGGCCGAACTATGGCTACACCTTC.

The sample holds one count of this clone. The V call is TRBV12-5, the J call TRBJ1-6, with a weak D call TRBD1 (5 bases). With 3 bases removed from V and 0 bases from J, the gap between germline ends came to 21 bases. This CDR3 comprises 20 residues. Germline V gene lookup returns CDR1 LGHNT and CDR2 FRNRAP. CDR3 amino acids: CASGFLGTSKTPSYNSPLHF. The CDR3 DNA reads TGTGCTAGTGGTTTCCTGGGGACTTCCAAGACCCCCTCCTATAATTCACCCCTCCACTTT.

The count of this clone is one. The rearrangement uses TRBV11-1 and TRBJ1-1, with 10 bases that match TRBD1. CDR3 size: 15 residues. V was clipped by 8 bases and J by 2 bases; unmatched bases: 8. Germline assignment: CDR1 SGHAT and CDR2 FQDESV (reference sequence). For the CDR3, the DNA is TGTGCCAGCGGGATCCGGGACAGGGGAAACACTGAAGCTTTCTTT. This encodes CASGIRDRGNTEAFF.

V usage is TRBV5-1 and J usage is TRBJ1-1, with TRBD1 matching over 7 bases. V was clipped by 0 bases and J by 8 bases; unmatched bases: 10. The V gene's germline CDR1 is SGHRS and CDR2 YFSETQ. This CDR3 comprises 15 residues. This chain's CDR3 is CASSLEAPGGSEAFF. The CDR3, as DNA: TGCGCCAGCAGCTTGGAGGCCCCAGGGGGTTCAGAAGCTTTCTTT.

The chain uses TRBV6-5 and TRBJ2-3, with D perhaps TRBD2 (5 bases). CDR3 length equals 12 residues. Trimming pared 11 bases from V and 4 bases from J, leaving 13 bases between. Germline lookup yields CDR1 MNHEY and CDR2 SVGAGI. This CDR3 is CAGRTGADTQYF. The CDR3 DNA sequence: TGTGCCGGCCGGACTGGTGCAGATACGCAGTATTTT.

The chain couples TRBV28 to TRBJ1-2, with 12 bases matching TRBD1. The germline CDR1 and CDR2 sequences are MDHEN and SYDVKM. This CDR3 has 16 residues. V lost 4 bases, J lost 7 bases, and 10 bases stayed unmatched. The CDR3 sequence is CASSWGQGASERGYTF. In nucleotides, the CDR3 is TGTGCCAGCAGTTGGGGACAGGGGGCCTCCGAACGTGGCTACACCTTC.

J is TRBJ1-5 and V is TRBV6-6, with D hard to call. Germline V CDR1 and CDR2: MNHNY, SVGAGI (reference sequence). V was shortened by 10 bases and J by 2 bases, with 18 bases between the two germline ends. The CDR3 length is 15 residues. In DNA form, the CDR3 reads TGTGCCACCACCCCCATTGGGCAACGCAATCAGCCCCAGCATTTT. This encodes CATTPIGQRNQPQHF.

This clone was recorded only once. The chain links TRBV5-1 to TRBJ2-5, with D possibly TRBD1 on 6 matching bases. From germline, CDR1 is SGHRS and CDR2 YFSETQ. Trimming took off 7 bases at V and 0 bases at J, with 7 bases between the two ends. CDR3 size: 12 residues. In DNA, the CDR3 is TGCGCCAGCCGGGACAACCAAGAGACCCAGTACTTC. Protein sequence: CASRDNQETQYF.

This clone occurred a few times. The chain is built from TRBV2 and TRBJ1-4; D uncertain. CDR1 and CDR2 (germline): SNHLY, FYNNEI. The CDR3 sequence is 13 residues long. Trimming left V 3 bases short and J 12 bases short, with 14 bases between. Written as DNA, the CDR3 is TGTGCCAGCAGTGAGGCGCCATTAGGAGAACTGTTTTTT. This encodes CASSEAPLGELFF.